These 30 T cell receptor beta chains originate from one sample sequenced in a study of CD8 T cells in ankylosing spondylitis. In TCRdb, the 5' RACE reads were re-called with MiXCR into one record per CDR3 protein. Found here are roughly 140,000 distinct CDR3 sequences, around two fifths of them singletons; the top ten hold around 15%. Sequenced: synovial fluid, either unsorted or a sorted T cell fraction (not recorded which). The receptors originated from a male donor with ankylosing spondylitis.

In this sample, this clonotype turned up many times. The V and J genes are TRBV7-3 and TRBJ1-1; no reliable D call. Germline assignment: CDR1 SGHTA and CDR2 FQGTGA. The ends were cut back, 2 bases at V and 3 bases at J, with 16 bases in the middle. CDR3 size: 16 residues. The CDR3: CASSLGGWGTDTEAFF. Here the CDR3 DNA reads TGTGCCAGCAGCTTAGGAGGCTGGGGTACGGACACTGAAGCTTTCTTT.

The chain employs TRBV12-3 or TRBV12-4 and TRBJ2-3, with D hard to call. The CDR3 sequence is 14 residues long. With 3 bases removed from V and 2 bases from J, the gap between germline ends came to 9 bases. This CDR3 is CASSFWVPTDTQYF. The CDR3 nucleotides read TGTGCCAGCAGTTTTTGGGTCCCCACAGATACGCAGTATTTT.

The chain has TRBV30 and TRBJ2-4; D is possibly TRBD2 (5 bases). Germline values: CDR1 GTSNPN, CDR2 SVGIG (reference sequence). CDR3 length: 15 residues. The V end was cut by 0 bases, the J end by 0 bases, with 9 bases between. DNA of the CDR3: TGTGCCTGGAGTGTAGGAGGTTTAGCCAAAAACATTCAGTACTTC. This codes for CAWSVGGLAKNIQYF. Full variable domain (remainder filled in from reference TRBV30 and TRBJ2-4): SQTIHQWPATLVQPVGSPLSLECTVEGTSNPNLYWYRQAAGRGLQLLFYSVGIGQISSEVPQNLSASRPQDRQFILSSKKLLLSDSGFYLCAWSVGGLAKNIQYFGAGTRLSVL.

This chain uses TRBV7-9 with TRBJ2-7; 8 bases match TRBD2. The germline CDR1 and CDR2 sequences are SEHNR and FQNEAQ (reference sequence). This CDR3 contains 15 residues. V was clipped by 5 bases and J by 0 bases; unmatched bases: 6. In DNA form, the CDR3 reads TGTGCCAGCAGCCGGGAGGGGAGGGCCTCCTACGAGCAGTACTTC. Its protein is CASSREGRASYEQYF.

The genes are TRBV5-6 and TRBJ2-7; a possible D gene is TRBD1 (5 bases). Between the trimmed V and J ends, which lost 0 bases and 5 bases, there was a span of 12 bases. Looked up from germline, CDR1 is SGHDT and CDR2 is YYEEEE. The CDR3 sequence is 14 residues long. The CDR3 coding sequence is TGTGCCAGCAGCTTGGGGCGCAGGGTCAACGAGCAGTACTTC. It specifies CASSLGRRVNEQYF.

The J gene is TRBJ2-7, the V gene TRBV6-6, with D possibly being TRBD1 (5 bases). This CDR3 is 13 amino acids long. The V end was cut by 5 bases, the J end by 6 bases, with 14 bases between. Germline assignment: CDR1 MNHNY and CDR2 SVGAGI (reference sequence). The CDR3 coding sequence is TGTGCCAGCAGTCCTGACAGAAGAGGCGAGCAGTACTTC. Its translation: CASSPDRRGEQYF.

The V gene is TRBV4-2, the J gene TRBJ2-3, with TRBD1 matching 8 bases. The trim removed 1 base at V and 3 bases at J, leaving 6 bases unmatched. The CDR3 extends over 16 amino acids. CDR1 is LGHNA, CDR2 YNFKEQ, per germline. CDR3 amino acids: CASSQGYRGRTDTQYF. CDR3 DNA sequence: TGTGCCAGCAGCCAAGGCTACAGGGGGAGAACAGATACGCAGTATTTT.

In its sample, this clonotype was seen many times. V gene TRBV4-1 combines with J gene TRBJ2-5; D tentatively fits TRBD1 or TRBD2 (6 bases each). The CDR3 consists of 15 residues. Germline values: CDR1 MGHRA, CDR2 YSYEKL. The V and J ends lost 1 base and 4 bases respectively, with 13 bases between them. CDR3 residues: CASSQVVSGAETQYF. The DNA for the CDR3 is TGCGCCAGCAGCCAAGTGGTATCGGGGGCAGAGACCCAGTACTTC.

The genes are TRBV23-1 and TRBJ2-1, with 9 bases aligning to TRBD2. TRBV23-1 is classed as an ORF, of uncertain function. Trimming removed 5 bases from V and 6 bases from J; junction bases left unmatched: 5. This CDR3 has 14 amino acids. CDR3 nucleotide sequence: TGCGCCAGCAGTTCTAGCGGGATTAGCAATGAGCAGTTCTTC. Residues: CASSSSGISNEQFF.

The V gene is TRBV11-2, the J gene TRBJ2-1; no clear D gene. The length of the CDR3 is 13 residues. V lost 3 bases to trimming and J lost 6 bases, with 9 bases between them. Germline V gene lookup returns CDR1 SGHAT and CDR2 FQNNGV. The CDR3 sequence: CASSFWVFNEQFF. The CDR3 nucleotides read TGTGCCAGCAGCTTTTGGGTGTTCAATGAGCAGTTCTTC. The whole variable domain, filled in from reference TRBV11-2 and TRBJ2-1, reads EAGVAQSPRYKIIEKRQSVAFWCNPISGHATLYWYQQILGQGPKLLIQFQNNGVVDDSQLPKDRFSAERLKGVDSTLKIQPAKLEDSAVYLCASSFWVFNEQFFGPGTRLTVL.

V is TRBV2 and J is TRBJ1-4; 10 bases agree with TRBD1. This CDR3 comprises 16 residues. The V gene's germline CDR1 is SNHLY and CDR2 FYNNEI. V shed 6 bases and J 3 bases; nucleotides not matched to a gene: 7. CDR3 loop: CASSYRQGAANEKLFF. CDR3 in DNA: TGTGCCAGCAGCTACCGACAGGGGGCCGCTAATGAAAAACTGTTTTTT. The entire variable domain, with the rest obtained from reference TRBV2 and TRBJ1-4, is as follows: EPEVTQTPSHQVTQMGQEVILRCVPISNHLYFYWYRQILGQKVEFLVSFYNNEISEKSEIFDDQFSVERPDGSNFTLKIRSTKLEDSAMYFCASSYRQGAANEKLFFGSGTQLSVL.

This clonotype was found a few times. This sequence joins TRBV4-2 and TRBJ2-7; 7 nucleotides match TRBD1. The germline V gene has CDR1 LGHNA and CDR2 YNFKEQ. The junction had 8 bases not matched to a gene; V was cut back by 2 bases and J by 7 bases. The CDR3 is 14 residues long. The CDR3 here is CASSQYQTGWEQYF. CDR3 sequence (DNA): TGTGCCAGCAGCCAATACCAGACAGGGTGGGAGCAGTACTTC.

The V and J genes are TRBV20-1 and TRBJ2-7, with TRBD1 as a possible D gene (5 bases). V was trimmed by 0 bases and J by 4 bases, leaving 10 bases between them. Germline assignment: CDR1 DFQATT and CDR2 SNEGSKA (reference sequence). This CDR3 has 13 amino acids. As DNA, the CDR3 is TGCAGTGCTAGAGATCAGGGCCGGTACGAGCAGTACTTC. It specifies CSARDQGRYEQYF.

The chain couples TRBV4-2 to TRBJ1-5; unclear D gene. Trimming took off 1 base at V and 7 bases at J, with 11 bases between the two ends. Germline CDR1 is LGHNA and CDR2 is YNFKEQ. This CDR3 has 14 residues. CDR3 DNA: TGTGCCAGCAGCCAAGGGTGGCGCGGGCAGCCCCAGCATTTT. This codes for CASSQGWRGQPQHF.

This clonotype was observed at least ten times. The J gene is TRBJ2-1, the V gene TRBV4-3, with 12 nucleotides matching TRBD2. The junction had 8 bases not matched to a gene; V was cut back by 1 base and J by 10 bases. CDR1 is LGHNA, CDR2 YSLEER, per germline. This CDR3 spans 16 amino acids. CDR3 amino acids: CASSQGRLAGEGEQFF. CDR3 coding DNA: TGCGCCAGCAGCCAAGGGCGACTAGCGGGAGAGGGGGAGCAGTTCTTC.

The chain is built from TRBV7-2 and TRBJ1-5; TRBD1 matches 10 bases. Trimming took 4 bases from V and 7 from J; bases not matched to a gene: 10. Germline V gene data show CDR1 as SGHTA and CDR2 as FQGNSA. This CDR3 region has 16 residues. The chain's CDR3 is CASSSGGTGEGQPQHF. The CDR3 region has the DNA TGTGCCAGCAGCTCGGGGGGGACAGGGGAGGGACAGCCCCAGCATTTT.

The chain is built from TRBV5-4 and TRBJ1-1, with a tentative D call TRBD1 (6 bases). V lost 4 bases, J lost 3 bases, and 19 bases lay in between. This CDR3 region has 16 residues. Germline V gives CDR1 SGHNT, CDR2 YYREEE (reference sequence). The CDR3 region has the DNA TGTGCCAGCAGCCTCTTGGCCGAGGGGGGGTACACTGAAGCTTTCTTT. Encoded protein: CASSLLAEGGYTEAFF.

In this sample, this clonotype turned up many times. The chain uses TRBV10-3 and TRBJ2-5, with D possibly TRBD2 on 5 matching bases. The CDR3 length is 16 residues. Germline CDR1 and CDR2: ENHRY and SYGVKD. V was trimmed by 2 bases and J by 4 bases, leaving 17 bases between them. In nucleotides, the CDR3 is TGTGCCATCAGTGAGGGAAGTCCTGGAGGTTTAGAGACCCAGTACTTC. Protein sequence: CAISEGSPGGLETQYF.

The chain recombines TRBV20-1 with TRBJ2-7; D unclear. Trimming took off 6 bases at V and 5 bases at J, with 23 bases between the two ends. Looked up from germline, CDR1 is DFQATT and CDR2 is SNEGSKA (reference sequence). This CDR3 is 15 amino acids long. CDR3 coding DNA: TGCAGTGCCCCGGCTTTGGAGAGCACCATCAACGAGCAGTACTTC. Amino acid sequence: CSAPALESTINEQYF.

This chain uses TRBV11-2 with TRBJ2-3; 12 bases fit TRBD2. CDR3 size: 18 residues. V was clipped by 4 bases and J by 3 bases; unmatched bases: 11. The germline V gene encodes CDR1 SGHAT and CDR2 FQNNGV. CDR3 sequence reads: CASSSLSTSGGGTDTQYF. CDR3 bases: TGTGCCAGCAGCTCGCTCTCGACTAGCGGGGGAGGGACAGATACGCAGTATTTT.

This clonotype was seen only once. V gene TRBV27 combines with J gene TRBJ2-1, with D possibly TRBD2 on 7 matching bases. The germline CDR1 and CDR2 sequences are MNHEY and SMNVEV (reference sequence). The CDR3 covers 14 residues. Trimming shortened V by 8 bases and J by 2 bases, and 13 bases separated the two germline ends. Here the CDR3 DNA reads TGTGCCAGCGGGGGGCTAGCGGCCTACAATGAGCAGTTCTTC. This encodes CASGGLAAYNEQFF.

V usage is TRBV7-8 and J usage is TRBJ1-2, with a weak D call TRBD1 (5 bases). The germline gives CDR1 SGHVS, CDR2 FQNEAQ. V was clipped by 5 bases and J by 6 bases, with 13 bases between them. The length of the CDR3 is 13 residues. In DNA, the CDR3 is TGTGCCAGCAGCCGGGGACGGGCCGATGGCTACACCTTC. It translates to CASSRGRADGYTF.

This clonotype was seen only once. The chain employs TRBV20-1 and TRBJ2-7, with 11 bases lining up with TRBD2. Germline V CDR1 and CDR2: DFQATT, SNEGSKA (reference sequence). The V gene end was trimmed by 6 bases and the J gene end by 3 bases; junction bases not matched to a gene: 7. This CDR3 contains 14 residues. The CDR3 region is CSASLLAGVYEQYF. DNA for the CDR3: TGCAGTGCATCCCTACTAGCGGGAGTCTACGAGCAGTACTTC.

The table lists this clonotype with a few counts. V usage is TRBV13 and J usage is TRBJ2-7; 9 bases match TRBD1. Germline loops: CDR1 PRHDT, CDR2 FYEKMQ (reference sequence). This CDR3 contains 16 residues. With V trimmed by 4 bases and J by 3 bases, 10 bases remained unmatched. CDR3 nucleotides: TGTGCCAGCAGCTCTTTAACAGGGGGCGAAGTCTACGAGCAGTACTTC. Protein: CASSSLTGGEVYEQYF.

This rearrangement joins TRBV5-6 to TRBJ2-3; D is ambiguous. The CDR3 length is 15 residues. The V end was cut by 0 bases, the J end by 4 bases, with 12 bases between. Germline CDR1 reads SGHDT; CDR2 reads YYEEEE. The CDR3 loop reads CASSLEGRWADTQYF. The DNA for the CDR3 is TGTGCCAGCAGCTTGGAAGGGCGTTGGGCAGATACGCAGTATTTT.

The chain has TRBV6-1 and TRBJ1-1; TRBD1 is a possible D gene (5 bases). The V and J ends lost 5 bases and 1 base respectively, with 14 bases between them. Germline-derived CDR1 and CDR2 are MNHNS and SASEGT. The CDR3 is 15 residues long. The CDR3 DNA reads as TGTGCCAGCAGTCCCGGCAGGAGGGGGAACACTGAAGCTTTCTTT. Amino acids: CASSPGRRGNTEAFF.

This clonotype was observed at least ten times. This sequence joins TRBV11-3 and TRBJ2-1; either TRBD1 or TRBD2 may fit D (5 bases each). Germline CDR1 reads SGHNT; CDR2 reads YENEEA. This CDR3 is 13 amino acids long. The V end lost 5 bases, the J end lost 12 bases, and 17 bases lay between the germline ends. The CDR3 loop reads CASSPGTLGAQFF. The CDR3 bases are TGTGCCAGCAGCCCCGGGACCCTCGGGGCGCAGTTCTTC.

This clonotype has only a few counts. The rearrangement uses TRBV7-4 and TRBJ1-2; 9 bases are shared with TRBD1. The ends lost 7 bases at V and 8 bases at J; junction bases unmatched: 8. Germline-derived CDR1 and CDR2 are SGHVT and SQSDAQ. The CDR3 spans 13 residues. The chain's CDR3 is CASITDRGGGYTF. The CDR3 DNA follows: TGTGCCAGCATCACGGACAGGGGAGGCGGCTACACCTTC.

The chain is built from TRBV5-1 and TRBJ1-2, with 10 bases aligning to TRBD1. Germline CDR1 reads SGHRS; CDR2 reads YFSETQ. The V and J ends lost 0 bases and 7 bases, in that order; junction bases with no gene match: 3. This CDR3 is built from 14 residues. The CDR3 DNA reads as TGCGCCAGCAGCTTGGGACAGGGGGCGACTGGCTACACCTTC. Amino acid sequence: CASSLGQGATGYTF. The full variable domain, rest sourced from reference TRBV5-1 and TRBJ1-2, is KAGVTQTPRYLIKTRGQQVTLSCSPISGHRSVSWYQQTPGQGLQFLFEYFSETQRNKGNFPGRFSGRQFSNSRSEMNVSTLELGDSALYLCASSLGQGATGYTFGSGTRLTVV.

The rearrangement links TRBV7-9 to TRBJ1-1; D is undetermined. The V end lost 4 bases, the J end lost 1 base, and 13 bases lay between the germline ends. Germline V lookup: CDR1 SEHNR, CDR2 FQNEAQ (reference sequence). The CDR3 consists of 15 residues. The CDR3 is CASSSAEAPNTEAFF. CDR3 coding DNA: TGTGCCAGCAGCTCCGCAGAGGCCCCGAACACTGAAGCTTTCTTT.